This T cell receptor beta chain emerged from a study of tumor-infiltrating lymphocytes in primary liver carcinoma. On the study more broadly: Stage T1-T3 N0M0 tumors measured 4.2 to 10 cm at most. Study-wide results and limits: Among the pair types, tumor region pairs showed more overlap than tumor-adjacent and tumor-blood pairs.

In regard to this clonotype: What it binds is unknown. This sequence may be a read error, since a much larger clone differs from it by one base.

Production of TCR beta cDNA used 500 ng total RNA together with a constant-region primer. Libraries for TCR beta were built through three nested multiplex PCR rounds, which together made up a slightly modified ARM-PCR procedure. The study ran its first two PCR rounds for about 11 cycles each, using TRBV1-TRBV30 forward primers and a C-beta reverse primer. MiXCR, run by TCRdb on the multiplex PCR reads, gives a single entry per CDR3 protein. The data contain 300,000 to 350,000 distinct CDR3 sequences, about 65% of them singletons. Out of unsorted whole blood came the blood RNA, and germline DNA was extracted as well. Germline CDR1 reads SGHNT; CDR2 reads YYREEE (reference sequence). The CDR3 loop spans 13 amino acids.

The chain has TRBV5-4 and TRBJ1-1; 7 bases map to TRBD1. The material sequenced was peripheral blood. This receptor was identified in a man in his forties with primary liver carcinoma and hepatitis B virus infection. CDR3 nucleotide sequence: TGTGTCAGCAGTTTTGGCGACAGGGCGTTCGCTTTCTTT. Translation: CVSSFGDRAFAFF.